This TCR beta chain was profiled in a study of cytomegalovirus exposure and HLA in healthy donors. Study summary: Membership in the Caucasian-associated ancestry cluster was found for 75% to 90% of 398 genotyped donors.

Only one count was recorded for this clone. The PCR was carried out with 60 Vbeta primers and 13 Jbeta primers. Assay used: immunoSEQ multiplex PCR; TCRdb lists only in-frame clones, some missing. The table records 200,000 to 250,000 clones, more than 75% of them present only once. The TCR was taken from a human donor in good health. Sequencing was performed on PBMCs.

Here the CDR3 reads CASSYRRANVLTF. As DNA, the CDR3 is TGTGCCAGTAGCTACAGAAGGGCCAACGTCCTGACTTTC. The chain recombines TRBV19 with TRBJ2-6, with unresolved D. Germline values: CDR1 LNHDA, CDR2 SQIVND (reference sequence). V shed 6 bases and J shed 5 bases, with 8 bases lying between them. The CDR3 runs to 13 residues.